This TCR beta chain was observed in a study of T cell responses to AZD1222 COVID-19 vaccine. V trimming: 5 bases; J trimming: 4 bases; junction bases outside the gene matches: 11. Germline V gene sequence: CDR1 SGHNT, CDR2 YENEEA. The CDR3 has 16 residues. Sequencing used immunoSEQ multiplex PCR; TCRdb keeps in-frame clones, though not all of them. The repertoire consists of roughly 160,000 clones, with 90% occurring once and the leading ten covering approximately 1.5%. Sequenced material: peripheral blood, taken on day 0 of AZD1222 vaccination. This TCR was recovered from an adult in good health. The chain carries TRBV11-3 and TRBJ1-2; 9 nucleotides match TRBD1. For the CDR3, the DNA is TGTGCCAGCAGCGCCCGGGACAGGGTTGGTGGCTATGGCTACACCTTC. Residues: CASSARDRVGGYGYTF.